The entry that follows covers one T cell receptor (beta chain) sequence. Original analysis: Reference gene primers were amplified, and this amplification served to estimate nucleated cell counts. TCRdb's table, derived via immunoSEQ multiplex PCR, lists solely in-frame clones and lacks some. V, J and clone size derive from that table, while D and trimming were established from the DNA sequence. The sample shows 140,000 to 150,000 clones, around 86% of them seen only once. The sample is drawn from a study of blood T cell repertoires in COVID-19. The overall study: Collection of acute and convalescent COVID-19 samples took place in the United States, Italy and Spain.

Germline lookup yields CDR1 SQVTM and CDR2 ANQGSEA. J gave up 2 bases and V 5 bases, and 8 bases lay outside the gene matches. The CDR3 covers 15 residues. Living in 20 to 30 US areas, the participants were between roughly 18 and 90 years of age. Cohort 3 recovered donors had two negative PCRs, clearance, or symptom resolution. The V and J genes are TRBV29-1 and TRBJ1-5; 8 bases are shared with TRBD1. The TCR originated in a man aged 60 to 75 who had recovered from COVID-19. Sequencing used PBMCs or T cells enriched from blood (not recorded which). The CDR3 region is CSVLDRGGGNQPQHF. CDR3 nucleotides: TGCAGCGTTCTTGACAGGGGCGGAGGCAATCAGCCCCAGCATTTT.